This T cell receptor beta chain was captured by sequencing in a study of T cells in Graves' hyperthyroidism and ophthalmopathy. Study findings and constraints: Most expanded thyroid clonotypes above 0.001 recurred in blood.

TCR beta CDR3 sequences were amplified from RNA transcripts. Primed by the HTBI set, a first-round RT-PCR was run on the TCR CDR3. One entry per CDR3 protein results from TCRdb running MiXCR on the multiplex PCR reads. The table shows almost 350,000 distinct CDR3 sequences, with 15% to 20% occurring only once. This clonotype was observed at least ten times. Antigen unknown. Germline V gene sequence: CDR1 MDHEN, CDR2 SYDVKM. With 7 bases removed from V and 9 bases from J, the gap between germline ends came to 13 bases. The CDR3 extends over 13 amino acids. Ophthalmopathy patients showed a Clinical Activity Score of at least 3, NOSPECS grade of at least 4 and duration under 3 months. Exclusion of a patient resulted from uncontrolled infection, other autoimmune disease, pregnancy or lactation. The study based diagnoses on clinical symptoms, serum thyroxine and TRAb, thyroid ultrasound and orbital computed tomography.

The chain couples TRBV28 to TRBJ1-6; D remains ambiguous. The sequencing sample was made of blood. The sequence was collected from a woman aged 40 to 50 with Graves' ophthalmopathy. The CDR3 DNA reads TGTGCCAGCACCATTGGGTCCTCTTCACCCCTCCACTTT. Translation gives CASTIGSSSPLHF.